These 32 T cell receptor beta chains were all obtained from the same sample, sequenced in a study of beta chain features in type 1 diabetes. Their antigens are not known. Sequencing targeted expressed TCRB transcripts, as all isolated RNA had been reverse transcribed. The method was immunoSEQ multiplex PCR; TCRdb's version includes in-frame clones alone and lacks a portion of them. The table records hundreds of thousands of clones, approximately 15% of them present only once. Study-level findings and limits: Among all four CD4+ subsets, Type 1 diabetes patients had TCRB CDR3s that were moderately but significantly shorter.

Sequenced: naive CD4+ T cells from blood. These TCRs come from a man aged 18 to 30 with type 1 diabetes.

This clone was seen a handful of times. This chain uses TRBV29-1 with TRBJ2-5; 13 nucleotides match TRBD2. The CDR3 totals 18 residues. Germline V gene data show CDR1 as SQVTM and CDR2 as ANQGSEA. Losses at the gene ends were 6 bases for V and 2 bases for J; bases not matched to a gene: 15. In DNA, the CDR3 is TGCAGCGTAAAGACTAGCGGGGGGTATCTACCAAAGCAAGAGACCCAGTACTTC. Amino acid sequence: CSVKTSGGYLPKQETQYF.

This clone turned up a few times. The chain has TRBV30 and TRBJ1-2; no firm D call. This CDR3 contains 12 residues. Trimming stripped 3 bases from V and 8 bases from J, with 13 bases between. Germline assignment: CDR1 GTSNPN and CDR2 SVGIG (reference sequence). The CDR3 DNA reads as TGTGCCTGGAGATCTCTCAGTCCGGGCTACACCTTC. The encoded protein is CAWRSLSPGYTF.

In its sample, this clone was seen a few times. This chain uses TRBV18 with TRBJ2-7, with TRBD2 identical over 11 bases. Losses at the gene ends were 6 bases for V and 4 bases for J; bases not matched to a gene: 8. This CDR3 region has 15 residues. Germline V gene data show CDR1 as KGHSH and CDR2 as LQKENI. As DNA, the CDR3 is TGTGCCAGCTCGTCCGGACTAGCGGGCAATTACGAGCAGTACTTC. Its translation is CASSSGLAGNYEQYF.

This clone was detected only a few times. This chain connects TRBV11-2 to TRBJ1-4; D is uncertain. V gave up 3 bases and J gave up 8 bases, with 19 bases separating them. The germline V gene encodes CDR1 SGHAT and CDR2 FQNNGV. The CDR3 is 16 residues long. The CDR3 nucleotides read TGTGCCAGCAGCTTGAAGTATGTTGCGGCGGCGGAAAAACTGTTTTTT. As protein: CASSLKYVAAAEKLFF.

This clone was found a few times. The CDR3 spells CASSLRQGDTDTQYF. Written as DNA, the CDR3 is TGTGCCAGCAGCTTACGACAGGGAGACACAGATACGCAGTATTTT. This rearrangement joins TRBV11-2 to TRBJ2-3; the match to TRBD1 covers 7 bases. V shed 2 bases, J shed 2 bases, and the junction held 4 bases outside the gene matches. The CDR3 loop spans 15 amino acids. The germline CDR1 and CDR2 sequences are SGHAT and FQNNGV.

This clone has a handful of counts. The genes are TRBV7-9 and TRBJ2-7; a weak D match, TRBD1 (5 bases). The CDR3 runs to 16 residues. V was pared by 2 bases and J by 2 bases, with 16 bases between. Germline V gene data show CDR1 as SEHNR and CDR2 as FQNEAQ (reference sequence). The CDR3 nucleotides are TGTGCCAGCAGCTTAACCCCGACAGAAACAACCTACGAGCAGTACTTC. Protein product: CASSLTPTETTYEQYF.

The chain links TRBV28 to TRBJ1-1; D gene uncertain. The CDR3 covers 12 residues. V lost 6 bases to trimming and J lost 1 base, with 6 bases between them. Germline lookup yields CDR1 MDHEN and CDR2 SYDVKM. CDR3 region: CASSSGNTEAFF. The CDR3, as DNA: TGTGCCAGCAGCTCGGGGAACACTGAAGCTTTCTTT.

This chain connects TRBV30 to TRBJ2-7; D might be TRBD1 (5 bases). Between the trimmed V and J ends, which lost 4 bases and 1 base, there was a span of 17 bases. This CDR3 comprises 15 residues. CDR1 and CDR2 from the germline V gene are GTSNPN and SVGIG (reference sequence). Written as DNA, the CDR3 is TGTGCCTGGAATCGGCAGGGTGGGTCTTCCTACGAGCAGTACTTC. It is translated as CAWNRQGGSSYEQYF.

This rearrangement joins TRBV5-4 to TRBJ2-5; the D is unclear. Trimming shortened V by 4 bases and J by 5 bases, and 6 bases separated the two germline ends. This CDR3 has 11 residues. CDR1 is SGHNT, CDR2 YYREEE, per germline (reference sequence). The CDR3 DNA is TGTGCCAGCAGCGGCTGGGAGACCCAGTACTTC. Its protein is CASSGWETQYF.

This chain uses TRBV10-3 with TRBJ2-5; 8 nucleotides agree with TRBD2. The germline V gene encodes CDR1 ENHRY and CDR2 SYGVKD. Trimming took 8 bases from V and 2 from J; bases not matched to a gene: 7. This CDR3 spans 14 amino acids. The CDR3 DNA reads TGTGCCATCGGGTCTAGCGGGTATCAAGAGACCCAGTACTTC. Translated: CAIGSSGYQETQYF.

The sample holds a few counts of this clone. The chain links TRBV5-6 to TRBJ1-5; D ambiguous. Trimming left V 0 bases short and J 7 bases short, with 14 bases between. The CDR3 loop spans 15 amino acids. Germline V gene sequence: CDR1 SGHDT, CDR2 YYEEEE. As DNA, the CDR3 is TGTGCCAGCAGCTTGGGGGTATACGGAGGGCAGCCCCAGCATTTT. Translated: CASSLGVYGGQPQHF.

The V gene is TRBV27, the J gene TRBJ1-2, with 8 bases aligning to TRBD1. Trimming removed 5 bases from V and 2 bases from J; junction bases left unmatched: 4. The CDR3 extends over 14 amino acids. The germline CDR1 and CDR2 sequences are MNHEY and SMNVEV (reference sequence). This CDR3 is CASSARTGNYGYTF. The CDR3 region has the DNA TGTGCCAGCAGTGCGAGGACAGGGAACTATGGCTACACCTTC.

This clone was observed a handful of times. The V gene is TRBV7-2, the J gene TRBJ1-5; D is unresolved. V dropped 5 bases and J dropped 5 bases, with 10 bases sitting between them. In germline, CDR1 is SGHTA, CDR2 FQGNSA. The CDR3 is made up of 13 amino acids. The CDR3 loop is CASSIYQDQPQHF. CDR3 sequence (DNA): TGTGCCAGCAGCATATACCAGGATCAGCCCCAGCATTTT.

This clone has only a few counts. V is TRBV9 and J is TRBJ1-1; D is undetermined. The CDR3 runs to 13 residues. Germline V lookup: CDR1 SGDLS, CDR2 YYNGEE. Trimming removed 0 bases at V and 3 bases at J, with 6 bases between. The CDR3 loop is CASSVGADTEAFF. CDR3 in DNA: TGTGCCAGCAGCGTAGGGGCAGACACTGAAGCTTTCTTT. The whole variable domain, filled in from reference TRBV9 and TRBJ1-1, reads DSGVTQTPKHLITATGQRVTLRCSPRSGDLSVYWYQQSLDQGLQFLIQYYNGEERAKGNILERFSAQQFPDLHSELNLSSLELGDSALYFCASSVGADTEAFFGQGTRLTVV.

CDR3 nucleotides: TGTGCCAGCAGCTTAGCGTCCGTCTTGGTCCTAGCGGGGACCTACGAGCAGTACTTC. Translating gives CASSLASVLVLAGTYEQYF. V is TRBV7-9 and J is TRBJ2-7; 9 nucleotides align to TRBD2. This CDR3 has 19 residues. Germline trimming cut 0 bases from V and 2 bases from J; bases unmatched to any gene: 14. Germline-derived CDR1 and CDR2 are SEHNR and FQNEAQ (reference sequence).

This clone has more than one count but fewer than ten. The CDR3 nucleotides read TGCAGCGTTGATGGACGGACAGGGGGGTCCTACAATGAGCAGTTCTTC. It encodes CSVDGRTGGSYNEQFF. V and J are TRBV29-1 and TRBJ2-1, with TRBD1 identical over 10 bases. Trimming at V came to 3 bases and at J to 1 base, leaving 6 bases not matched to a gene. CDR3 length equals 16 residues. The germline CDR1 and CDR2 sequences are SQVTM and ANQGSEA.

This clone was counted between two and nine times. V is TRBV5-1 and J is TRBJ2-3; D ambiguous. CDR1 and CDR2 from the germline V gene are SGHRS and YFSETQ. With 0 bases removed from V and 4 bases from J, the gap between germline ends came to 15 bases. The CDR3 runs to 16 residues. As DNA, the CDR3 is TGCGCCAGCAGCTTGGGGGCTTACTCTACAGCAGATACGCAGTATTTT. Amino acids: CASSLGAYSTADTQYF.

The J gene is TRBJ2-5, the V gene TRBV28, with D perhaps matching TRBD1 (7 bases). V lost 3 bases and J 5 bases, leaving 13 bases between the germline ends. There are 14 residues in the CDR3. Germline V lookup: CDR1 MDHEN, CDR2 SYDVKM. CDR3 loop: CASSLQGGRETQYF. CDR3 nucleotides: TGTGCCAGCAGTTTGCAGGGGGGTAGGGAGACCCAGTACTTC.

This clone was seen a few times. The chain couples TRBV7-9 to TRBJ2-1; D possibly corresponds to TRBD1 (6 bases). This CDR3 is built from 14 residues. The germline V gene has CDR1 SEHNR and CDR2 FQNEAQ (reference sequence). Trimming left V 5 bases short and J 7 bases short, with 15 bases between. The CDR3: CASSTEIQGNEQFF. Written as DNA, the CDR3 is TGTGCCAGCAGCACCGAGATCCAGGGGAATGAGCAGTTCTTC. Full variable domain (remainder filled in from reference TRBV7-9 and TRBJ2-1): DTGVSQNPRHKITKRGQNVTFRCDPISEHNRLYWYRQTLGQGPEFLTYFQNEAQLEKSRLLSDRFSAERPKGSFSTLEIQRTEQGDSAMYLCASSTEIQGNEQFFGPGTRLTVL.

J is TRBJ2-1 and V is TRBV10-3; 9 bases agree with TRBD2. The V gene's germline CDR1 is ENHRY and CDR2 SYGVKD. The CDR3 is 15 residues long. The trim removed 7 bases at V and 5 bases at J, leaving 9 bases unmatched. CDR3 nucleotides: TGTGCCATCACTAAAGGGGGGACTAGCCACAATGAGCAGTTCTTC. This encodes CAITKGGTSHNEQFF.

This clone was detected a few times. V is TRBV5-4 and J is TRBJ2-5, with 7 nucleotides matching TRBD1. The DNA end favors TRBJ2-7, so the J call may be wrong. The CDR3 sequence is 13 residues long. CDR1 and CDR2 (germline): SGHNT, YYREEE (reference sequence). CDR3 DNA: TGTGCCAGCAGCATGACAGGGTCGCACGAGCAGTACTTC. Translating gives CASSMTGSHEQYF.

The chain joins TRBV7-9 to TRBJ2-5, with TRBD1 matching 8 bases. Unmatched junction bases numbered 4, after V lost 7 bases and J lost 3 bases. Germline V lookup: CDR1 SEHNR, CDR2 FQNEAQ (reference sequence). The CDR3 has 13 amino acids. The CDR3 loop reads CASIQDREETQYF. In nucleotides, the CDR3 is TGTGCCAGCATCCAGGACAGGGAAGAGACCCAGTACTTC.

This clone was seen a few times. The CDR3 sequence: CASSPRKEQWSSYNEQFF. The CDR3 DNA is TGTGCCAGCTCACCACGAAAGGAGCAATGGAGTTCCTACAATGAGCAGTTCTTC. The chain uses TRBV18 and TRBJ2-1, with D uncertain. CDR1 KGHSH and CDR2 LQKENI come from the germline V gene. This CDR3 contains 18 residues. Trimming cost V 1 base and J 1 base, with 17 bases left between them.

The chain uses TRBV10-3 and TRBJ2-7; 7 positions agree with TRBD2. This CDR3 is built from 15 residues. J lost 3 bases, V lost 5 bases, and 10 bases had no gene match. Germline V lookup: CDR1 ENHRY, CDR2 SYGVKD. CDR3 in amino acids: CAISPKGGRNYEQYF. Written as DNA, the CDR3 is TGTGCCATCAGTCCAAAGGGCGGGAGAAACTACGAGCAGTACTTC.

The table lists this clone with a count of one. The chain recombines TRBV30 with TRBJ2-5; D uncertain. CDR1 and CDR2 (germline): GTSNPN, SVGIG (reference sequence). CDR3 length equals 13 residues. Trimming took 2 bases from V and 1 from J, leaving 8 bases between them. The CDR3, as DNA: TGTGCCTGGAGTACAGTAATCCAAGAGACCCAGTACTTC. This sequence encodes CAWSTVIQETQYF. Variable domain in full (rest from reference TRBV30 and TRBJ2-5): SQTIHQWPATLVQPVGSPLSLECTVEGTSNPNLYWYRQAAGRGLQLLFYSVGIGQISSEVPQNLSASRPQDRQFILSSKKLLLSDSGFYLCAWSTVIQETQYFGPGTRLLVL.

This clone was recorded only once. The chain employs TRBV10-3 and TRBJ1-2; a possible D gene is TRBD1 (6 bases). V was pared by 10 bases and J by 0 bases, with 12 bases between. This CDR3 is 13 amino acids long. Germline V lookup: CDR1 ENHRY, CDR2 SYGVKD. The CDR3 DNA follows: TGTGCCACCAACAGGGCCGCTAACTATGGCTACACCTTC. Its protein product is CATNRAANYGYTF.

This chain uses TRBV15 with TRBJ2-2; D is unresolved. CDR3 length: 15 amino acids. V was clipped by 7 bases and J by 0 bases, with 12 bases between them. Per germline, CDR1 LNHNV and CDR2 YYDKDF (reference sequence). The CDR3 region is CATKVEYSNTGELFF. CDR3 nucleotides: TGTGCCACCAAGGTGGAGTATTCGAACACCGGGGAGCTGTTTTTT.

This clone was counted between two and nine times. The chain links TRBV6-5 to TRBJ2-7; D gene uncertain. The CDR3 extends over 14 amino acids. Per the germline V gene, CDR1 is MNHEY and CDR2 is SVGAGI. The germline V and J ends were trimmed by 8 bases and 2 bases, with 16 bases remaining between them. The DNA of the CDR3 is TGTGCCAGCTCCCGGAGTGGAGCAGCCTACGAGCAGTACTTC. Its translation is CASSRSGAAYEQYF.

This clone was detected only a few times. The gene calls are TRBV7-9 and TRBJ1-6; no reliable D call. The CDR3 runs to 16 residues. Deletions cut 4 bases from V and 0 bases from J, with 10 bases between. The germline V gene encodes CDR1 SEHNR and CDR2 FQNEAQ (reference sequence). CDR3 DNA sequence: TGTGCCAGCAGCTCGTCGCCGGGCTCCTATAATTCACCCCTCCACTTT. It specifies CASSSSPGSYNSPLHF.

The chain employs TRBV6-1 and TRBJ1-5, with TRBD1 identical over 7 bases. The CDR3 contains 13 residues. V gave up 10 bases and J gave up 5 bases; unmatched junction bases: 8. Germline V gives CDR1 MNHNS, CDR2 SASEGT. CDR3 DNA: TGTGCCACCAAAGGGGGCAGCGATCAGCCCCAGCATTTT. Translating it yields CATKGGSDQPQHF.

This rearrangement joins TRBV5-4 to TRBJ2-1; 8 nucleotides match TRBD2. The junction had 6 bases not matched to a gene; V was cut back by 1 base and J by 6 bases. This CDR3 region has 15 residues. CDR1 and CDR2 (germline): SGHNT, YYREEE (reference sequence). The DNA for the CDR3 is TGTGCCAGCAGCTTGTCTCCGGGAGGGCCCAATGAGCAGTTCTTC. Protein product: CASSLSPGGPNEQFF.

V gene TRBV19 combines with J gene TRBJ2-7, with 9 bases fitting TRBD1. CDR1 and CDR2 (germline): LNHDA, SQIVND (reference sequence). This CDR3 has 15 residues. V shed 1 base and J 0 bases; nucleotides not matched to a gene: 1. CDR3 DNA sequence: TGTGCCAGTAGTATAGCGGGACAGGGCTCCTACGAGCAGTACTTC. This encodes CASSIAGQGSYEQYF.